These T cell receptor beta chains were read from a single sample in a study of human T cells and chemical hapten exposure. TCRdb re-called the RACE reads through MiXCR, storing one row per CDR3 protein. This table has roughly 200,000 distinct CDR3 sequences, under 25% appearing once. The material was whole blood, obtained in connection with sensitization to the hapten diphenylcyclopropenone (DPC). All receptors come from a woman aged 40 to 49 with alopecia areata. Some clones in this sample may be carry-over from other donors' samples. CDR3s include the opening cysteine and the closing phenylalanine or tryptophan. The order of the fields is V gene, J gene, CDR3 protein.

V gene: TRBV3-1; J gene: TRBJ2-3; CDR3 protein: CASSQVVTTDTQYF
V gene: TRBV6-1; J gene: TRBJ1-2; CDR3 protein: CASSEGQGPGYGYTF
V gene: TRBV4-3; J gene: TRBJ1-1; CDR3 protein: CASSQDGGPTEAFF
V gene: TRBV5-1; J gene: TRBJ1-4; CDR3 protein: CASSTRGVNEKLFF
V gene: TRBV7-9; J gene: TRBJ1-1; CDR3 protein: CASSPTPGSRGTEAFF
V gene: TRBV6-5; J gene: TRBJ1-4; CDR3 protein: CASSYSTTGKLFF
V gene: TRBV29-1; J gene: TRBJ2-7; CDR3 protein: CSVLAGKTYEQYF
V gene: TRBV20-1; J gene: TRBJ2-7; CDR3 protein: CSASPATYEQYF
V gene: TRBV7-3; J gene: TRBJ2-1; CDR3 protein: CASSSTSGSGEQFF
V gene: TRBV7-2; J gene: TRBJ1-6; CDR3 protein: CASSPNRGQPLHF
V gene: TRBV7-6; J gene: TRBJ2-5; CDR3 protein: CASSPDYRGEETQYF
V gene: TRBV6-2/TRBV6-3; J gene: TRBJ2-1; CDR3 protein: CASTDWASSYNEQFF
V gene: TRBV7-8; J gene: TRBJ2-7; CDR3 protein: CASSSPSYEQYF
V gene: TRBV10-3; J gene: TRBJ2-7; CDR3 protein: CAISDLNEQYF
V gene: TRBV28; J gene: TRBJ2-2; CDR3 protein: CASKPSRNTGELFF
V gene: TRBV7-2; J gene: TRBJ2-7; CDR3 protein: CASSLATTYEQYF
V gene: TRBV28; J gene: TRBJ1-5; CDR3 protein: CASSFQSNQPQHF
V gene: TRBV6-2/TRBV6-3; J gene: TRBJ2-1; CDR3 protein: CASRTWSPEQFF
V gene: TRBV6-1; J gene: TRBJ2-7; CDR3 protein: CASNPGGDTYEQYF
V gene: TRBV7-2; J gene: TRBJ2-7; CDR3 protein: CASSPGGTTVYEQYF
V gene: TRBV7-7; J gene: TRBJ2-7; CDR3 protein: CASSPELAAPYEQYF
V gene: TRBV24-1; J gene: TRBJ1-1; CDR3 protein: CATSDRGNTEAFF
V gene: TRBV20-1; J gene: TRBJ2-7; CDR3 protein: CSARTSTGGLPDEQYF
V gene: TRBV4-1; J gene: TRBJ2-3; CDR3 protein: CASRAGPYEDTQYF
V gene: TRBV29-1; J gene: TRBJ2-2; CDR3 protein: CSVEDLLSGQANTGELFF
V gene: TRBV4-1; J gene: TRBJ2-1; CDR3 protein: CATQDRGLSNEQFF
V gene: TRBV7-9; J gene: TRBJ1-6; CDR3 protein: CASSPTGQGYSPLHF
V gene: TRBV2; J gene: TRBJ2-7; CDR3 protein: CASRWDGYEQYF
V gene: TRBV7-9; J gene: TRBJ2-1; CDR3 protein: CASSPTLFEQFF
V gene: TRBV7-8; J gene: TRBJ1-5; CDR3 protein: CASSLVWRQGNQPQHF
V gene: TRBV28; J gene: TRBJ2-7; CDR3 protein: CASVGASYEQYF
V gene: TRBV7-9; J gene: TRBJ2-2; CDR3 protein: CASRPGRFTGELFF
V gene: TRBV29-1; J gene: TRBJ2-2; CDR3 protein: CSVGANINGELFF
V gene: TRBV5-5; J gene: TRBJ1-2; CDR3 protein: CASSLGDSYGYTF
V gene: TRBV29-1; J gene: TRBJ2-5; CDR3 protein: CSVDNWFRLGPSDQETQYF
V gene: TRBV28; J gene: TRBJ2-7; CDR3 protein: CASWARSVYEQYF
V gene: TRBV5-1; J gene: TRBJ2-2; CDR3 protein: CASSPLADTNTGELFF
V gene: TRBV29-1; J gene: TRBJ2-7; CDR3 protein: CSALLQTTYEQYF
V gene: TRBV5-1; J gene: TRBJ1-4; CDR3 protein: CASSFHPGQGGPNEKLFF
V gene: TRBV7-2; J gene: TRBJ2-7; CDR3 protein: CASTALAGGGEQYF
V gene: TRBV12-3/TRBV12-4; J gene: TRBJ2-4; CDR3 protein: CASSFGEHIQYF
V gene: TRBV20-1; J gene: TRBJ1-1; CDR3 protein: CSASSGRGRTEAFF
V gene: TRBV20-1; J gene: TRBJ2-7; CDR3 protein: CSAKQGLREQYF
V gene: TRBV20-1; J gene: TRBJ1-5; CDR3 protein: CSAGGGFQPQHF
V gene: TRBV18; J gene: TRBJ1-2; CDR3 protein: CASSPYPGVQGYGYTF
V gene: TRBV7-8; J gene: TRBJ2-3; CDR3 protein: CASRVSSVRADTQYF
V gene: TRBV6-5; J gene: TRBJ2-3; CDR3 protein: CASSYTNRGTDTQYF
V gene: TRBV20-1; J gene: TRBJ2-3; CDR3 protein: CSARRLGAPADTQYF
V gene: TRBV9; J gene: TRBJ2-7; CDR3 protein: CASSVEKYEQYF
V gene: TRBV28; J gene: TRBJ2-1; CDR3 protein: CASRDGDRGLGNEQFF
V gene: TRBV6-6; J gene: TRBJ2-1; CDR3 protein: CASSYEGVNEQFF
V gene: TRBV30; J gene: TRBJ1-2; CDR3 protein: CAWSVGQGARGYTF
V gene: TRBV7-2; J gene: TRBJ1-2; CDR3 protein: CASSLAGQISGYTF
V gene: TRBV5-6; J gene: TRBJ2-7; CDR3 protein: CASRQTVAYEQYF
V gene: TRBV7-9; J gene: TRBJ2-3; CDR3 protein: CASSLALTDTQYF